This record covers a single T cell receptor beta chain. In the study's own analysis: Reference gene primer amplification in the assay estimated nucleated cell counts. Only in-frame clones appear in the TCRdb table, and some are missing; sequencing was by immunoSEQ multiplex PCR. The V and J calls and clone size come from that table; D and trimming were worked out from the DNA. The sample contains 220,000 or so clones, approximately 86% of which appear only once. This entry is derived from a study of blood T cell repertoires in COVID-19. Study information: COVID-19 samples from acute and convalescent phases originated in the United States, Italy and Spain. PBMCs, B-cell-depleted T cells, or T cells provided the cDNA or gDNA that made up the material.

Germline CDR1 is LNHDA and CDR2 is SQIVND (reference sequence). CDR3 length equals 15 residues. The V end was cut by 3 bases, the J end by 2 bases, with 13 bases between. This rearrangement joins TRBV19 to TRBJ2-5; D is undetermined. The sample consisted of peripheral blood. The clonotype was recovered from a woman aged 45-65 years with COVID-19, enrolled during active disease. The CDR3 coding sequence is TGTGCCAGTAGTATTCGGAGAGGAATGCAAGAGACCCAGTACTTC. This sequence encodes CASSIRRGMQETQYF.